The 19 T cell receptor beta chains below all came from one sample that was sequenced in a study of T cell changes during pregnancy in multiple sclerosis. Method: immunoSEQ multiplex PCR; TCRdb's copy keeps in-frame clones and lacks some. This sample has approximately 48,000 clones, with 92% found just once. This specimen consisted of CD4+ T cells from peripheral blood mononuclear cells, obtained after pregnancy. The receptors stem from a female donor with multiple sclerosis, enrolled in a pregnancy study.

In DNA, the CDR3 is TGTGCCTGGAGTGGAGGGTTGAGGGAAAAACTGTTTTTT. It specifies CAWSGGLREKLFF. The chain carries TRBV30 and TRBJ1-4; D gene unclear. With 1 base removed from V and 8 bases from J, the gap between germline ends came to 11 bases. The CDR3 consists of 13 residues. Germline V gene sequence: CDR1 GTSNPN, CDR2 SVGIG (reference sequence).

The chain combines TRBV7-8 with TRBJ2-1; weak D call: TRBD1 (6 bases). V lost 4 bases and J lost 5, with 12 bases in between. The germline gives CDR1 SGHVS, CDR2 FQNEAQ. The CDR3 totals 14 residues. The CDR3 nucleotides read TGTGCCAGCAGCTCGGCGGACAGTAACAATGAGCAGTTCTTC. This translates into CASSSADSNNEQFF.

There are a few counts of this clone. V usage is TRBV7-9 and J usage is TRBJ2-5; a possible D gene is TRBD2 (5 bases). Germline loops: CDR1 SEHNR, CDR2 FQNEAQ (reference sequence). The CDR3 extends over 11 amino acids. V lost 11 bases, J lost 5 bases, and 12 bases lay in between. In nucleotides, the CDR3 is TGTGCCTCCTCAGGAGGCGAGACCCAGTACTTC. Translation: CASSGGETQYF. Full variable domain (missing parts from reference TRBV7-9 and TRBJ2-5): DTGVSQNPRHKITKRGQNVTFRCDPISEHNRLYWYRQTLGQGPEFLTYFQNEAQLEKSRLLSDRFSAERPKGSFSTLEIQRTEQGDSAMYLCASSGGETQYFGPGTRLLVL.

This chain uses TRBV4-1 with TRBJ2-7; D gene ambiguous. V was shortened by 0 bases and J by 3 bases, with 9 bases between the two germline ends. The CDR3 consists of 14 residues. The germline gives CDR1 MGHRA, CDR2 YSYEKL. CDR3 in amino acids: CASSQEVAVYEQYF. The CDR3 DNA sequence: TGCGCCAGCAGCCAAGAGGTGGCAGTCTACGAGCAGTACTTC.

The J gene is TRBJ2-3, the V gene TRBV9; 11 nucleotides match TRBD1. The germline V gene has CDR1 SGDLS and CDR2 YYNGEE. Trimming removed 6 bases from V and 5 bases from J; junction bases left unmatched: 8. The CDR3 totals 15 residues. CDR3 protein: CASTLGQGAVDTQYF. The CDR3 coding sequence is TGTGCCAGCACCCTAGGACAGGGGGCGGTAGATACGCAGTATTTT.

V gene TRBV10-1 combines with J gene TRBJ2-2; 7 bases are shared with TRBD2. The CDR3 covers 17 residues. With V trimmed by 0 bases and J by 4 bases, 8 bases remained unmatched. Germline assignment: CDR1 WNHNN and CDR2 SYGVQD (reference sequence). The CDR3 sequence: CASSESRRERGTGELFF. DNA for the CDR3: TGCGCCAGCAGTGAGTCGAGGCGGGAGAGGGGCACCGGGGAGCTGTTTTTT.

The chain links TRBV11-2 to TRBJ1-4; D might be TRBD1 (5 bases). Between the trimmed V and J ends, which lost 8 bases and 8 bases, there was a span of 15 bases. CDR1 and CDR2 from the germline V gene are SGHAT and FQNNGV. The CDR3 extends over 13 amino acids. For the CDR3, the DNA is TGTGCCAGCGGCAAGATAGGACAAGAAAAACTGTTTTTT. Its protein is CASGKIGQEKLFF.

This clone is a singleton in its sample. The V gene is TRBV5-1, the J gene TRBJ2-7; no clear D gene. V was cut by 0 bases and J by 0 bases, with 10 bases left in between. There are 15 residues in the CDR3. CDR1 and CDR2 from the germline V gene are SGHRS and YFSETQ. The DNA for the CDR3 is TGCGCCAGCAGCTTGGGGTGGGCTCTCTCCTACGAGCAGTACTTC. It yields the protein CASSLGWALSYEQYF.

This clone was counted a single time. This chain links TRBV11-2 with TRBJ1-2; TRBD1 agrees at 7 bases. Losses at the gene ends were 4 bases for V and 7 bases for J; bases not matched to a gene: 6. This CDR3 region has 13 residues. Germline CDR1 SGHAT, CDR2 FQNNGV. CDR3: CASSSDRVGGYTF. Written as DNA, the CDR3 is TGTGCCAGCAGCTCAGACAGGGTTGGTGGCTACACCTTC. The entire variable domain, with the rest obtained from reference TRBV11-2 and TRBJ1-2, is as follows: EAGVAQSPRYKIIEKRQSVAFWCNPISGHATLYWYQQILGQGPKLLIQFQNNGVVDDSQLPKDRFSAERLKGVDSTLKIQPAKLEDSAVYLCASSSDRVGGYTFGSGTRLTVV.

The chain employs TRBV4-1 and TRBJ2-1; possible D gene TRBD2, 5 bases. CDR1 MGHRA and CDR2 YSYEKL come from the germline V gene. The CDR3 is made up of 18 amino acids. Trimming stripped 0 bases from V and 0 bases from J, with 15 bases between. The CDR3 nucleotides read TGCGCCAGCAGCCAAGATGATCCGGGAATATACTCCTACAATGAGCAGTTCTTC. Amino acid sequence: CASSQDDPGIYSYNEQFF.

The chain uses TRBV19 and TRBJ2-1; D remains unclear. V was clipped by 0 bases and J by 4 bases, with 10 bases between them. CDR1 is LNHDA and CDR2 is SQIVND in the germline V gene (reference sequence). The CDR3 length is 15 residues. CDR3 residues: CASSIDPTTYNEQFF. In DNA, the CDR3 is TGTGCCAGTAGTATAGATCCAACCACTTACAATGAGCAGTTCTTC.

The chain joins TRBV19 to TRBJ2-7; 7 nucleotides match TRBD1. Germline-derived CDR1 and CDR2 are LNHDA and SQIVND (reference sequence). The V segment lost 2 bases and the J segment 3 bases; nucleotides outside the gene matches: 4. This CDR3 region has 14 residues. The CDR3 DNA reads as TGTGCCAGTAGTATATCCGGGGACAGCTACGAGCAGTACTTC. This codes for CASSISGDSYEQYF.

The CDR3 loop reads CASSFYTGTATDTQYF. The DNA of the CDR3 is TGTGCCAGCAGCTTCTATACCGGGACAGCCACAGATACGCAGTATTTT. V is TRBV7-3 and J is TRBJ2-3; 7 nucleotides line up with TRBD1. In germline, CDR1 is SGHTA, CDR2 FQGTGA. This CDR3 has 16 amino acids. With V trimmed by 3 bases and J by 2 bases, 8 bases remained unmatched.

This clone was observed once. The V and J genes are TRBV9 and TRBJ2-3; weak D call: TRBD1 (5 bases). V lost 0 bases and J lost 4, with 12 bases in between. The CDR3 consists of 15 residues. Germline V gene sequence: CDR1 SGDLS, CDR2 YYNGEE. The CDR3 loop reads CASSVAQGFADTQYF. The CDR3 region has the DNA TGTGCCAGCAGCGTAGCTCAGGGTTTCGCAGATACGCAGTATTTT.

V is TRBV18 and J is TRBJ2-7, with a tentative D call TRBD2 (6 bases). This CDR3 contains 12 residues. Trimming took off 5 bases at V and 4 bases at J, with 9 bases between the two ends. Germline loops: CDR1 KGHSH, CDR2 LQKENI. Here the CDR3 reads CASSSGLYEQYF. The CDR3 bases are TGTGCCAGCTCATCGGGACTGTACGAGCAGTACTTC.

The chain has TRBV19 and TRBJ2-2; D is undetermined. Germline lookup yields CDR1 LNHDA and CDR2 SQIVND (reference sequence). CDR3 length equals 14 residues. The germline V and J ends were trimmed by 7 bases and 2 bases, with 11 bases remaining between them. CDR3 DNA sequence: TGTGCCAGTACGATAGTTGAAAACACCGGGGAGCTGTTTTTT. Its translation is CASTIVENTGELFF.

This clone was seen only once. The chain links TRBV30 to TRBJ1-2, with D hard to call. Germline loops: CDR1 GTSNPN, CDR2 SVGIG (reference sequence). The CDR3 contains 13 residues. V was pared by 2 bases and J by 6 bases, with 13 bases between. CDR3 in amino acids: CAWSRESTHGYTF. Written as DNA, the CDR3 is TGTGCCTGGAGTAGAGAATCTACTCATGGCTACACCTTC.

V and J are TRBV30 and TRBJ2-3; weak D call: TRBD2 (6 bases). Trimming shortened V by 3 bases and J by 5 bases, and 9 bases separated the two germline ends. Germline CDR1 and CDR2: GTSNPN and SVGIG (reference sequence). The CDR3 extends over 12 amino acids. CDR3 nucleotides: TGTGCCTGGAGGGGAGGCGGAGATACGCAGTATTTT. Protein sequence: CAWRGGGDTQYF.

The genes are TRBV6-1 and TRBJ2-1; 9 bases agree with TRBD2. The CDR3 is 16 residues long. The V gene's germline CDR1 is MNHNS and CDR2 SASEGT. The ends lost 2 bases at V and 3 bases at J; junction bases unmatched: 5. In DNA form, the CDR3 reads TGTGCCAGCAGTGAAATGACTAGCGGCTTCTACAATGAGCAGTTCTTC. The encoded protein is CASSEMTSGFYNEQFF.